The clone carrying this T cell receptor beta chain was recorded at least ten times. The data stem from a study of blood T cells in healthy people across ages. Researchers isolated at least 7 million PBMCs per sample. A second PCR, run for about 6 to 11 cycles, used a sample-barcoded 5' primer plus a J-beta primer mix. A single record per CDR3 protein comes from TCRdb applying MiXCR to the 5' RACE reads. Here the sample spans hundreds of thousands of distinct CDR3 sequences, roughly 46% being singletons. The germline V and J ends were trimmed by 5 bases and 6 bases, with 11 bases remaining between them. This CDR3 is 12 amino acids long. Germline CDR1 is SGHTA and CDR2 is FQGNSA.

Material: blood. The chain joins TRBV7-2 to TRBJ2-7; D is unclear. The source is a man aged 80 or over in good health. DNA for the CDR3: TGTGCCAGCAGCCCGACCGCTTTCGAGCAGTACTTC. Translated, it gives CASSPTAFEQYF.